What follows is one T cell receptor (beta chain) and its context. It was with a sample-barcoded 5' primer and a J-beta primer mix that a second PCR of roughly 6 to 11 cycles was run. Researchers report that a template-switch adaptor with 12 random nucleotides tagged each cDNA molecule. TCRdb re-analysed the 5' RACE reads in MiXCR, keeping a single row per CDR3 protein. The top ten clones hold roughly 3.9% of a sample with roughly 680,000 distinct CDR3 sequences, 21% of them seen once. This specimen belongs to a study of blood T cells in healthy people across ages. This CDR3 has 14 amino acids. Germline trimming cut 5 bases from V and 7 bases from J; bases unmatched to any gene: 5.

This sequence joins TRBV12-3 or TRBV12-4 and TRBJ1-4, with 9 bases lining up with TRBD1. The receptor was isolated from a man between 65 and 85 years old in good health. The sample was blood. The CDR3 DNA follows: TGTGCCAGCAGTCCAACAGGGGGCGGTGAAAAACTGTTTTTT. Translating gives CASSPTGGGEKLFF.